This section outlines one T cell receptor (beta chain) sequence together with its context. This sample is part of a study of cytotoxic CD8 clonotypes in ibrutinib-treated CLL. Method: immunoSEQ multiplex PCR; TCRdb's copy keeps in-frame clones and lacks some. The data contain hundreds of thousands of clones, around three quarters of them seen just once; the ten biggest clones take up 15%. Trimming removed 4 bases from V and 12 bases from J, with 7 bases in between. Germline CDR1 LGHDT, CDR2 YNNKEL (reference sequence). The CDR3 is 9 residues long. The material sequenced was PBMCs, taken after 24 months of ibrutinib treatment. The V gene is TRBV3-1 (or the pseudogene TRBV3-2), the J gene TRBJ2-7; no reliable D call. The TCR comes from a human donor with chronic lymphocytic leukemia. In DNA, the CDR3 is TGTGCCAGCAGCCCACGCTTGTACTTC. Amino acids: CASSPRLYF.